Here is one TCR beta chain with its context. Antigen: not known. The CDR3 is made up of 16 amino acids. The germline CDR1 and CDR2 sequences are SNHLY and FYNNEI. The J segment lost 8 bases and the V segment lost 5 bases, leaving 9 bases of the junction unmatched. The data are from a study of T cell responses to AZD1222 COVID-19 vaccine. Points from the study as a whole: Following two doses of AZD1222, Spike-specific TCR breadth and depth rose.

Produced via immunoSEQ multiplex PCR; TCRdb's table is partial and in-frame only. Of about 140,000 clones detected, around 93% appear once; the ten largest clones hold around 2.7%. The V gene is TRBV2, the J gene TRBJ2-1; 13 bases map to TRBD2. The sequencing here drew on peripheral blood, taken on day 0 of AZD1222 vaccination. The sequence derives from an adult in good health. CDR3 sequence reads: CASSRTSGGGKDEQFF. DNA of the CDR3: TGTGCCAGCAGTAGGACTAGCGGGGGTGGAAAGGATGAGCAGTTCTTC.